A single T cell receptor beta chain is shown here with its context. Germline V lookup: CDR1 SNHLY, CDR2 FYNNEI. The V gene lost 1 base and the J gene lost 5 bases, with 11 bases spanning the gap. This CDR3 has 14 residues. The sample is drawn from a study of follicular helper T cells after annual influenza vaccination. The protocol was immunoSEQ multiplex PCR, while the TCRdb copy is restricted to in-frame clones and leaves out a portion. Of about 11,000 clones in the sample, about four fifths were seen once. Time point indicated: 2014-2015 season, pre-vaccination. The sample in question was CXCR5- memory CD4+ T cells sorted from blood, obtained on the day of influenza vaccination. The V gene is TRBV2, the J gene TRBJ1-2; D ambiguous. This TCR derives from an adult who received the influenza vaccine. CDR3 region: CASSEEEKGYGYTF. CDR3 in DNA: TGTGCCAGCAGTGAAGAGGAGAAAGGGTATGGCTACACCTTC.